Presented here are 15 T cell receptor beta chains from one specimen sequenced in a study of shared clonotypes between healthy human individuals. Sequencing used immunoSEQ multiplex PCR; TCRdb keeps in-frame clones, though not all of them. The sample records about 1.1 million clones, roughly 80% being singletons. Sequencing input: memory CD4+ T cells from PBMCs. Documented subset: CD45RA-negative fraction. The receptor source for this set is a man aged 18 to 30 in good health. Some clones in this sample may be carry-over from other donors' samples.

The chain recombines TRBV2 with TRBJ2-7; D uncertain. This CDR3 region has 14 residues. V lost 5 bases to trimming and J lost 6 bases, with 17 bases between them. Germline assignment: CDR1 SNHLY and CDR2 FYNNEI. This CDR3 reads CASSRRSPNVEQYF. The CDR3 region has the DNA TGTGCCAGCAGTAGACGGTCGCCCAACGTCGAGCAGTACTTC. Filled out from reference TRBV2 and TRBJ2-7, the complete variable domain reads EPEVTQTPSHQVTQMGQEVILRCVPISNHLYFYWYRQILGQKVEFLVSFYNNEISEKSEIFDDQFSVERPDGSNFTLKIRSTKLEDSAMYFCASSRRSPNVEQYFGPGTRLTVT.

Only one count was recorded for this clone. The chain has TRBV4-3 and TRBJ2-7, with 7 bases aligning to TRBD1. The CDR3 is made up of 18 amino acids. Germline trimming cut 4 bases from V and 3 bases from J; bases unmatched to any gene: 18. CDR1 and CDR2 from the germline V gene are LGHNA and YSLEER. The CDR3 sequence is CASSLQPPRQGIGYEQYF. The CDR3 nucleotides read TGCGCCAGCAGCCTTCAACCCCCAAGACAGGGTATAGGCTACGAGCAGTACTTC.

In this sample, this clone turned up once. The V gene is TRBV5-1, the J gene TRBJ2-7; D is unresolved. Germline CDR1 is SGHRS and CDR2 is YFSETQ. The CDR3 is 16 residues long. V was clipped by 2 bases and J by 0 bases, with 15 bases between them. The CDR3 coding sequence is TGCGCCAGCAGCTTTGGCCCAGGTCTTAGCTCCTACGAGCAGTACTTC. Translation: CASSFGPGLSSYEQYF.

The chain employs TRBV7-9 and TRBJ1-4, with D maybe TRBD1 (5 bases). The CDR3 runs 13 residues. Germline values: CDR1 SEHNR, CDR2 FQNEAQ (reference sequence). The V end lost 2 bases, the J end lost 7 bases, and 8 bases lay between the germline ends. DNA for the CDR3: TGTGCCAGCAGCTTACTGGGGGGTGAAAAACTGTTTTTT. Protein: CASSLLGGEKLFF.

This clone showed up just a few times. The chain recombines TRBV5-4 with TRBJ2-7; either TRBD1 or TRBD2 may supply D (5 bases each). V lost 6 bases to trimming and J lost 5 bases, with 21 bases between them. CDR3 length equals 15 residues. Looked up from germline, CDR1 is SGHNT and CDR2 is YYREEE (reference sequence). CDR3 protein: CASIQGPNPGDEQYF. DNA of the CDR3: TGTGCCAGCATTCAGGGACCAAATCCTGGGGACGAGCAGTACTTC.

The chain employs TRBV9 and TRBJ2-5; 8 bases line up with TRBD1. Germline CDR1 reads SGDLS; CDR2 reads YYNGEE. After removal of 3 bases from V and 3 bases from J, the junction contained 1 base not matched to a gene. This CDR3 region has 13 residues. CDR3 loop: CASSGTGKETQYF. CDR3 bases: TGTGCCAGCAGCGGGACAGGGAAAGAGACCCAGTACTTC.

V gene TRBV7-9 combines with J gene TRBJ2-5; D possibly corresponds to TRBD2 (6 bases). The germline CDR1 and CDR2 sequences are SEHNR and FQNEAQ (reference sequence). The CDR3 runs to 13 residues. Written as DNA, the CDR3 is TGTGGCTCTGTGCGGGGACGGGGGGAGACCCAGTACTTC. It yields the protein CGSVRGRGETQYF.

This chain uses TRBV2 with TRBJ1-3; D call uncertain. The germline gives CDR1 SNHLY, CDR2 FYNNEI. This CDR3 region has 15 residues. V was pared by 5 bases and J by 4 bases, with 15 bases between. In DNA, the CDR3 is TGTGCCAGCAGTACCAACCGGGCTAACGGAAACACCATATATTTT. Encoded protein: CASSTNRANGNTIYF.

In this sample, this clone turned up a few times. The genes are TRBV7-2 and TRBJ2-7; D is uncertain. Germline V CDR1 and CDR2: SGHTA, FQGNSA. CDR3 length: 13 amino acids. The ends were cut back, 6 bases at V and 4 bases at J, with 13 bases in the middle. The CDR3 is CASRPLAGYEQYF. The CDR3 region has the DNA TGTGCCAGCAGGCCCTTGGCTGGTTACGAGCAGTACTTC.

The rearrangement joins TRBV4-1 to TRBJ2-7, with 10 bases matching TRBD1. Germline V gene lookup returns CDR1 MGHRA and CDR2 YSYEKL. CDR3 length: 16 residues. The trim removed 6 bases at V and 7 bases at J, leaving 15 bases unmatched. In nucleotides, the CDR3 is TGCGCCAGCAGTGGTATGCTCCGGGACAGGGGTCGTGAGCAGTACTTC. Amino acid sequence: CASSGMLRDRGREQYF.

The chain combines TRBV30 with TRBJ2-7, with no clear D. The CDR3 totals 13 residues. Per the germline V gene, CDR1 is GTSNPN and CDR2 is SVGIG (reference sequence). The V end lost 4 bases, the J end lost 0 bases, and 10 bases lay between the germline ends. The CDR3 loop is CAWNRQNSYEQYF. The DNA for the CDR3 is TGTGCCTGGAACCGACAAAACTCCTACGAGCAGTACTTC.

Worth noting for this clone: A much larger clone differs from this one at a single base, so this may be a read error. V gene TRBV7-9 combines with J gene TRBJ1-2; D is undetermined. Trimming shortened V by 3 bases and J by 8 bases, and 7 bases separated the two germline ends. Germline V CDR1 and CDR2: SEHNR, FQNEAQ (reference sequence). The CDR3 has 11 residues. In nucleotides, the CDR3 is TGTGCCAGCAGCTTGACTCAGGGCTACACCTTC. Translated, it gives CASSLTQGYTF.

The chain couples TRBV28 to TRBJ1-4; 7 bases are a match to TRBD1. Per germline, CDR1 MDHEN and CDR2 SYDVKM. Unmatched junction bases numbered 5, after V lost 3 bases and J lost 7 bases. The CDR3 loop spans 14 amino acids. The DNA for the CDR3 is TGTGCCAGCAGTTTTGGAGACAGGGCTGAAAAACTGTTTTTT. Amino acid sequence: CASSFGDRAEKLFF.

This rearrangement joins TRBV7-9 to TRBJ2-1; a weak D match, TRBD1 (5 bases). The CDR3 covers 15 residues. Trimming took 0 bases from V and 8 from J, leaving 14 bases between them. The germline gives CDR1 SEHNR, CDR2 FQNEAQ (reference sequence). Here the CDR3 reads CASSLALGPRDEQFF. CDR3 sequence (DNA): TGTGCCAGCAGCTTAGCGCTAGGGCCCAGGGATGAGCAGTTCTTC.

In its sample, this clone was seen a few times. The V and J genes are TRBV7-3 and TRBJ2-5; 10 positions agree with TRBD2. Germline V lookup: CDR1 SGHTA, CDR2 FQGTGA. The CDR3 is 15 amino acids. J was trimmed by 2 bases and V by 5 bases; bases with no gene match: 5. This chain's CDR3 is CASSPISGRQETQYF. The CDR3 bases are TGTGCCAGCAGCCCTATTAGCGGGAGGCAAGAGACCCAGTACTTC. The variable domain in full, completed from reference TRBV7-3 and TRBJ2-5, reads GAGVSQTPSNKVTEKGKYVELRCDPISGHTALYWYRQSLGQGPEFLIYFQGTGAADDSGLPNDRFFAVRPEGSVSTLKIQRTERGDSAVYLCASSPISGRQETQYFGPGTRLLVL.